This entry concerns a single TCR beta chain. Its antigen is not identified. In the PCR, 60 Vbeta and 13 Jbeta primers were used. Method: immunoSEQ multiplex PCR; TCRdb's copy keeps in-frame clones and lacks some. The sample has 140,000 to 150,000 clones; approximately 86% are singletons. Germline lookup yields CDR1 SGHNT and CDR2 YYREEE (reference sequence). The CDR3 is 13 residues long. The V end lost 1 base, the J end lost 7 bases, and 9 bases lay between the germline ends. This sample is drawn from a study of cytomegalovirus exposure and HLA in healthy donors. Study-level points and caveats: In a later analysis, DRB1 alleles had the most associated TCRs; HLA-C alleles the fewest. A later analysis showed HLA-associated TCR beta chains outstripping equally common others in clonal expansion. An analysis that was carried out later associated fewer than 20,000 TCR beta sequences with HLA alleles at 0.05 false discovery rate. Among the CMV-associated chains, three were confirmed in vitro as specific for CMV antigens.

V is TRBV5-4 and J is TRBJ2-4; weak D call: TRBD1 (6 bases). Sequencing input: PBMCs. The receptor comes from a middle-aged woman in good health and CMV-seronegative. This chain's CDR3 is CASSLTGWNIQYF. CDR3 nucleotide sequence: TGTGCCAGCAGCTTGACAGGGTGGAACATTCAGTACTTC.